These T cell receptor beta chains were read from a single sample in a study of blood T cell repertoires in COVID-19. Method: immunoSEQ multiplex PCR; TCRdb's copy keeps in-frame clones and lacks some. The repertoire holds 250,000 to 300,000 clones, with around 86% as singletons. Input material: PBMCs or T cells enriched from blood (not recorded which). These receptors were obtained from a man between 18 and 29 years old who had recovered from COVID-19. Each CDR3 is given with its conserved first and last residue. D genes are given only for firm matches. Clone sizes are given selectively: once, few, many, or a class where the clone is expanded.

clone_size | j_call | d_call | v_call | cdr3_aa | cdr3_nt
. | TRBJ1-4 | . | TRBV15 | CATSSAGEPNEKLFF | TGTGCCACCAGCAGCGCAGGGGAACCAAATGAAAAACTGTTTTTT
once | TRBJ2-5 | TRBD2 | TRBV10-3 | CAISKTSGGETQYF | TGTGCCATCAGCAAGACTAGCGGGGGAGAGACCCAGTACTTC
. | TRBJ1-2 | . | TRBV20-1 | CSASEGRYGYTF | TGCAGTGCTAGTGAGGGGCGCTATGGCTACACCTTC
few | TRBJ1-1 | . | TRBV6-5 | CASSNNINTEAFF | TGTGCCAGCAGTAATAACATAAACACTGAAGCTTTCTTT
. | TRBJ2-5 | . | TRBV18 | CASSPYTGTETQYF | TGTGCCAGCTCACCATACACAGGGACAGAGACCCAGTACTTC
. | TRBJ1-2 | TRBD1 | TRBV27 | CASSRTGAWDGYTF | TGTGCCAGCAGTAGGACAGGGGCCTGGGATGGCTACACCTTC
once | TRBJ2-2 | . | TRBV11-2 | CASSLVPSPGELFF | TGTGCCAGCAGCTTAGTACCGAGTCCCGGGGAGCTGTTTTTT
. | TRBJ2-3 | . | TRBV5-1 | CASSSEQTDTQYF | TGCGCCAGCAGCTCGGAGCAGACGGATACGCAGTATTTT
. | TRBJ2-1 | . | TRBV19 | CASIGPTRLGVSSYNEQFF | TGTGCCAGTATTGGCCCCACCAGACTCGGGGTGAGCTCCTACAATGAGCAGTTCTTC
. | TRBJ2-3 | . | TRBV5-1 | CASSLGQAVDTQYF | TGCGCCAGCAGCTTGGGACAGGCAGTTGATACGCAGTATTTT
. | TRBJ2-7 | . | TRBV19 | CASSISAPTYEQYF | TGTGCCAGTAGTATTTCCGCGCCAACCTACGAGCAGTACTTC
. | TRBJ1-1 | . | TRBV9 | CASSAGVVTEAFF | TGTGCCAGCAGCGCAGGGGTTGTCACTGAAGCTTTCTTT
. | TRBJ2-1 | . | TRBV2 | CASSETTGTQFF | TGTGCCAGCAGTGAAACGACGGGAACCCAGTTCTTC
once | TRBJ1-5 | . | TRBV7-9 | CASSGLRDTDSNQPQHF | TGTGCCAGCAGCGGTCTCCGGGACACGGATAGCAATCAGCCCCAGCATTTT
. | TRBJ1-1 | . | TRBV2 | CASRRGFENTEAFF | TGTGCCAGCAGGAGGGGGTTCGAGAACACTGAAGCTTTCTTT
few | TRBJ2-1 | TRBD2 | TRBV5-1 | CASSLTLAGGLNEQFF | TGCGCCAGCAGCTTGACACTAGCGGGAGGCTTGAATGAGCAGTTCTTC
. | TRBJ2-7 | TRBD2 | TRBV5-1 | CASSLGIAGTYEQYF | TGCGCCAGCAGCCTGGGCATAGCGGGGACCTACGAGCAGTACTTC
. | TRBJ1-4 | TRBD1 | TRBV30 | CAWSVGTGAATNEKLFF | TGTGCCTGGAGTGTAGGGACAGGGGCTGCAACTAATGAAAAACTGTTTTTT
. | TRBJ2-1 | . | TRBV15 | CATSWSSYNEQFF | TGTGCCACCAGCTGGAGCTCCTACAATGAGCAGTTCTTC
. | TRBJ2-6 | TRBD1 | TRBV5-8 | CASSTVGQGAGGANVLTF | TGTGCCAGCAGCACTGTGGGACAGGGGGCAGGCGGGGCCAACGTCCTGACTTTC
. | TRBJ1-2 | . | TRBV6-1 | CASNNGTYYGYTF | TGTGCCAGCAACAATGGGACATACTATGGCTACACCTTC
. | TRBJ1-1 | . | TRBV13 | CASSLFLGGGTEAFF | TGTGCCAGCAGCTTATTTTTGGGCGGGGGCACTGAAGCTTTCTTT
. | TRBJ1-4 | TRBD1 | TRBV5-1 | CASSLKSHRGNEKLFF | TGCGCCAGCAGCTTGAAGTCTCACAGGGGTAATGAAAAACTGTTTTTT
. | TRBJ1-1 | TRBD1 | TRBV19 | CASSRSGRGSGTEAFF | TGTGCCAGTAGTAGGTCAGGCAGGGGGAGTGGCACTGAAGCTTTCTTT
. | TRBJ2-2 | . | TRBV5-4 | CASSFEGPGTGELFF | TGTGCCAGCAGCTTCGAGGGCCCCGGGACCGGGGAGCTGTTTTTT
. | TRBJ2-3 | TRBD2 | TRBV5-1 | CASSLGLAGGSDTQYF | TGCGCCAGCAGCTTGGGACTAGCGGGAGGATCAGATACGCAGTATTTT
. | TRBJ2-7 | . | TRBV29-1 | CSVEGRGGVPEQYF | TGCAGCGTTGAAGGTCGTGGAGGAGTTCCCGAGCAGTACTTC
. | TRBJ2-7 | TRBD1 | TRBV27 | CASSMAPDRPLYEQYF | TGTGCCAGCAGTATGGCCCCGGACAGGCCATTATACGAGCAGTACTTC
. | TRBJ2-1 | . | TRBV15 | CATSSLGSGSYNEQFF | TGTGCCACCAGCAGTTTAGGGAGTGGCTCCTACAATGAGCAGTTCTTC
. | TRBJ2-1 | . | TRBV24-1 | CATSDFAGRFQFF | TGTGCCACCAGTGATTTTGCAGGTCGTTTTCAGTTCTTC
few | TRBJ1-1 | TRBD1 | TRBV24-1 | CATSDRGQGHTEAFF | TGTGCCACCAGTGACCGGGGACAGGGCCACACTGAAGCTTTCTTT
. | TRBJ2-5 | TRBD2 | TRBV11-3 | CASSLGRLAGGVTGWETQYF | TGTGCCAGCAGCTTAGGCCGACTAGCGGGAGGCGTAACGGGTTGGGAGACCCAGTACTTC
. | TRBJ1-1 | . | TRBV7-3 | CASSKNGPNTEAFF | TGTGCCAGCAGCAAAAATGGGCCTAACACTGAAGCTTTCTTT
few | TRBJ2-1 | TRBD1 | TRBV9 | CASSYGQGSSYNEQFF | TGTGCCAGCAGCTACGGACAGGGGAGCTCCTACAATGAGCAGTTCTTC
. | TRBJ1-6 | . | TRBV5-1 | CAGELERGNSPLHF | TGCGCCGGGGAACTCGAACGGGGGAATTCACCCCTCCACTTT
. | TRBJ2-2 | . | TRBV7-2 | CASSLFQRTLVGELFF | TGTGCCAGCAGCTTATTCCAGCGGACTCTGGTCGGGGAGCTGTTTTTT
once | TRBJ1-3 | TRBD1 | TRBV5-4 | CASSRGQEGNTIYF | TGTGCCAGCAGCCGCGGACAGGAGGGAAACACCATATATTTT
once | TRBJ2-7 | . | TRBV5-1 | CASSLKAAVAYEQYF | TGCGCCAGCAGCTTGAAAGCGGCAGTGGCGTACGAGCAGTACTTC
. | TRBJ1-4 | . | TRBV5-6 | CASSLLASNEKLFF | TGTGCCAGCAGCTTGCTGGCCTCTAATGAAAAACTGTTTTTT
. | TRBJ1-3 | . | TRBV7-6 | CASSTRTGSWDTIYF | TGTGCCAGCAGCACCCGGACGGGATCTTGGGACACCATATATTTT
. | TRBJ2-2 | . | TRBV24-1 | CATSVQGGTGELFF | TGTGCCACCAGTGTCCAGGGAGGAACCGGGGAGCTGTTTTTT
. | TRBJ1-5 | TRBD1 | TRBV6-1 | CASSATGGLNRQPQHF | TGTGCCAGCAGTGCTACAGGGGGTTTGAATCGTCAGCCCCAGCATTTT
. | TRBJ2-3 | TRBD2 | TRBV6-2/TRBV6-3 | CASSQERAGGTTDTQYF | TGTGCCAGCAGTCAGGAGCGAGCGGGGGGCACCACAGATACGCAGTATTTT
. | TRBJ2-1 | TRBD2 | TRBV11-1 | CASSPSGDYNEQFF | TGTGCCAGCAGCCCTAGCGGTGATTACAATGAGCAGTTCTTC
. | TRBJ2-7 | . | TRBV5-4 | CASSSTVQGYEQYF | TGTGCCAGCAGCTCAACAGTTCAGGGTTACGAGCAGTACTTC
. | TRBJ1-5 | . | TRBV6-1 | CASSEGPGETRYSNQPQHF | TGTGCCAGCAGTGAAGGGCCGGGGGAAACCAGATATAGCAATCAGCCCCAGCATTTT
. | TRBJ1-1 | . | TRBV27 | CASSRGNTEAFF | TGTGCCAGCAGTCGGGGGAACACTGAAGCTTTCTTT
. | TRBJ2-1 | TRBD1 | TRBV19 | CASRRDRGSYNEQFF | TGTGCCAGTAGACGGGACAGGGGCTCCTACAATGAGCAGTTCTTC
. | TRBJ1-5 | TRBD1 | TRBV3-1/TRBV3-2 | CASSQSGTAYSNQPQHF | TGTGCCAGCAGCCAGAGTGGGACAGCTTATAGCAATCAGCCCCAGCATTTT
. | TRBJ1-2 | . | TRBV24-1 | CATSGGRGYTF | TGTGCCACCAGTGGCGGGAGAGGCTACACCTTC